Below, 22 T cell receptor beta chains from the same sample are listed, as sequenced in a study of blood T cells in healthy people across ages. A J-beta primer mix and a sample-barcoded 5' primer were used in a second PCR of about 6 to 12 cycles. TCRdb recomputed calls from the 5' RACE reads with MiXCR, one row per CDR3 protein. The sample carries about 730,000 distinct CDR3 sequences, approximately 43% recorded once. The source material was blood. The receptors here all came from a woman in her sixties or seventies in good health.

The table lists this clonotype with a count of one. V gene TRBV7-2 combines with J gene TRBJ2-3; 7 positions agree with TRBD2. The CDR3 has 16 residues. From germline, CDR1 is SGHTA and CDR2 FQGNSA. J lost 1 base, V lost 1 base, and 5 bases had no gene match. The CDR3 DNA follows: TGTGCCAGCAGCTTAGGAGTGGGGGGGGGCACAGATACGCAGTATTTT. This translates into CASSLGVGGGTDTQYF.

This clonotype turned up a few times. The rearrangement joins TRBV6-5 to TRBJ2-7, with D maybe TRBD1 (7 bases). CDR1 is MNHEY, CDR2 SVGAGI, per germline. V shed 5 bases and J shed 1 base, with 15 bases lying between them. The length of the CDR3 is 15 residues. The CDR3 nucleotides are TGTGCCAGCAGTCCTTTTTCAGGGGGGTCCTACGAGCAGTACTTC. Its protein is CASSPFSGGSYEQYF.

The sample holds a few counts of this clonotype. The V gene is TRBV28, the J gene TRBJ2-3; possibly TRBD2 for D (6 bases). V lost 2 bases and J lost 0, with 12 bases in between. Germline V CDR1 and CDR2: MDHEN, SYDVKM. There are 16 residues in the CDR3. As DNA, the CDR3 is TGTGCCAGCAGTTTACCGGGGGTCTCTAGCACAGATACGCAGTATTTT. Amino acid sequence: CASSLPGVSSTDTQYF.

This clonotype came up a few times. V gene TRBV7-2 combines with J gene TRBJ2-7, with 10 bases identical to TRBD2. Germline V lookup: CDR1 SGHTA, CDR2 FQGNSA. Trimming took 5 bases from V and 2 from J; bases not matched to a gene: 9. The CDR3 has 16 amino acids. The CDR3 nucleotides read TGTGCCAGCAGCCCAATTGGACTAGCGGTCCCCTACGAGCAGTACTTC. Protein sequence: CASSPIGLAVPYEQYF.

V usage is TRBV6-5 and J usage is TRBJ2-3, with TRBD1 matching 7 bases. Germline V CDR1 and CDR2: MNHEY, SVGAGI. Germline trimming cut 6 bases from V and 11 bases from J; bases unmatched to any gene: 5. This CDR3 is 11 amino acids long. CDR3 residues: CASRRQGMQYF. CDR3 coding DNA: TGTGCCAGCAGGCGACAGGGTATGCAGTATTTT.

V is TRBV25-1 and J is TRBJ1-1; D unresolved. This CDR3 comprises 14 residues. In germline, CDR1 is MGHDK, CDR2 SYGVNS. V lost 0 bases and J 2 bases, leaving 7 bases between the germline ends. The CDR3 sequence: CASSEYRGNTEAFF. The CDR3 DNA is TGTGCCAGCAGTGAATATCGGGGTAACACTGAAGCTTTCTTT.

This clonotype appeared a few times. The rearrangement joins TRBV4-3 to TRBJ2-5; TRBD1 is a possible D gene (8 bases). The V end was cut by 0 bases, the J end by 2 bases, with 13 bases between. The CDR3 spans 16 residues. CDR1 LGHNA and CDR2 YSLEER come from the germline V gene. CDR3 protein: CASSQDTGGGQETQYF. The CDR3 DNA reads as TGCGCCAGCAGCCAAGATACAGGGGGGGGTCAAGAGACCCAGTACTTC.

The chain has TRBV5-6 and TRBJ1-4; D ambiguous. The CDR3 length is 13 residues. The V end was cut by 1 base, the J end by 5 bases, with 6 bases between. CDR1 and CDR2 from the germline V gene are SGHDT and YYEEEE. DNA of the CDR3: TGTGCCAGCAGCTTGCAGGAGAATGAAAAACTGTTTTTT. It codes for CASSLQENEKLFF.

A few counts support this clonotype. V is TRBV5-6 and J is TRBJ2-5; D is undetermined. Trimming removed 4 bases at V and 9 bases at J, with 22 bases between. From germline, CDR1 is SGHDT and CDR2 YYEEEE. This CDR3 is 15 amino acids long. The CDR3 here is CASSRMTFRPRAQYF. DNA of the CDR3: TGTGCCAGCAGCAGAATGACCTTCCGCCCCCGAGCCCAGTACTTC.

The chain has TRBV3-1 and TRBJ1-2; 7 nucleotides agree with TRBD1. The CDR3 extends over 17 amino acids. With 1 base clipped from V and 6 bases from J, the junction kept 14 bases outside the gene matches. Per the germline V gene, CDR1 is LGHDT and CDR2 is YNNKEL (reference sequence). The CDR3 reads CASSQVVRDRNADGYTF. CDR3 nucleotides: TGTGCCAGCAGCCAAGTCGTCAGGGACAGAAATGCAGATGGCTACACCTTC.

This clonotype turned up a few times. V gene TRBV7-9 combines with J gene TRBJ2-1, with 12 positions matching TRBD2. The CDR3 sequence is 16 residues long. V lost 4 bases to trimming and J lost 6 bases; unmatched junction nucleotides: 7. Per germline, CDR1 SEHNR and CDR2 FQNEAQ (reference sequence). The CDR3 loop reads CASSCPTSGSCNEQFF. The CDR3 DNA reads TGTGCCAGCAGCTGTCCGACTAGCGGGAGTTGCAATGAGCAGTTCTTC.

CDR3 amino acids: CSAGTRYEQYF. In DNA, the CDR3 is TGCAGCGCCGGAACTAGATACGAGCAGTACTTC. V and J are TRBV29-1 and TRBJ2-7; maybe TRBD2 (5 bases). V lost 7 bases and J 4 bases, leaving 11 bases between the germline ends. This CDR3 is built from 11 residues. Germline V gene data show CDR1 as SQVTM and CDR2 as ANQGSEA.

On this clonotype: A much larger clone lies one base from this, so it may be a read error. CDR3 nucleotide sequence: TGTGCCAGCACTCCCGGTAGCGGGTGGGGCAATGGGCAGTTCTTC. Translating gives CASTPGSGWGNGQFF. The chain combines TRBV12-3 or TRBV12-4 with TRBJ2-1; 7 nucleotides align to TRBD2. The CDR3 has 15 residues.

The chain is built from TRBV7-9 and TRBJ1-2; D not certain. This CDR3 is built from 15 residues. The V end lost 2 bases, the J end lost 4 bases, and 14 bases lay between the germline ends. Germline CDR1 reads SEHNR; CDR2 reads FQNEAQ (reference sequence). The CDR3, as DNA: TGTGCCAGCAGCTTAAATACGGGCGATGGCTATGGCTACACCTTC. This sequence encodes CASSLNTGDGYGYTF. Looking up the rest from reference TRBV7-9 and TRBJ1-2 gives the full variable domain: DTGVSQNPRHKITKRGQNVTFRCDPISEHNRLYWYRQTLGQGPEFLTYFQNEAQLEKSRLLSDRFSAERPKGSFSTLEIQRTEQGDSAMYLCASSLNTGDGYGYTFGSGTRLTVV.

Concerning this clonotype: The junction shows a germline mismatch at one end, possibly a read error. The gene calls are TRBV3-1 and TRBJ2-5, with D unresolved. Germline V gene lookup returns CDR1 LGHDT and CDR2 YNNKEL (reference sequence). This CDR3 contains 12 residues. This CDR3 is CASRAPQGTQYF. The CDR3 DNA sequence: TGTGCCAGCAGAGCTCCTCAAGGGACCCAGTACTTC.

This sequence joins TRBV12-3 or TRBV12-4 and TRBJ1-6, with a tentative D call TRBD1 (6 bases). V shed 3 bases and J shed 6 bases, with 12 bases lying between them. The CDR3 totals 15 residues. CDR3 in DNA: TGTGCCAGCAGTTTTGCCAGGGGTCGTAATTCACCCCTCCACTTT. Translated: CASSFARGRNSPLHF.

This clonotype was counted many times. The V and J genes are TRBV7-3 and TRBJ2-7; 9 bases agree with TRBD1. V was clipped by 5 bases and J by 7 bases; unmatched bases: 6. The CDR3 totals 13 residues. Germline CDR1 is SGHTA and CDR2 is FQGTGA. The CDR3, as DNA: TGTGCCAGCAGCCGGGACAGGGTCGGGGAGCAGTACTTC. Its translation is CASSRDRVGEQYF.

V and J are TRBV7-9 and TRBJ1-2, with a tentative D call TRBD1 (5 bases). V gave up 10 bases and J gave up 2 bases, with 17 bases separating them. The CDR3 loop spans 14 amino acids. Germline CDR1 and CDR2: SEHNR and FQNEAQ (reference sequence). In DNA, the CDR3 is TGTGCCACCCCGAAGAGGGACTCCAACTATGGCTACACCTTC. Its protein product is CATPKRDSNYGYTF.

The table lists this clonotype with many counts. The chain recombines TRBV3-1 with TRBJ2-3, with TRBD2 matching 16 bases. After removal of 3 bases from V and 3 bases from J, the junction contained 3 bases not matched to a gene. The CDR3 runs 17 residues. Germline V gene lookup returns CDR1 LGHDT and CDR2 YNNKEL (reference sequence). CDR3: CASSQGLAGGLTDTQYF. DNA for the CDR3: TGTGCCAGCAGCCAGGGACTAGCGGGGGGGCTAACAGATACGCAGTATTTT.

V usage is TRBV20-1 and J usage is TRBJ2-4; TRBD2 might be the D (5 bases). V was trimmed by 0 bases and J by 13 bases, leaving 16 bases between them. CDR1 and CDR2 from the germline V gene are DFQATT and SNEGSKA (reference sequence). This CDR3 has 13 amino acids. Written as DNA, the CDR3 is TGCAGTGCTAGAGAAGGCAGGTTGGAGGAGCAGTACTTC. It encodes CSAREGRLEEQYF.

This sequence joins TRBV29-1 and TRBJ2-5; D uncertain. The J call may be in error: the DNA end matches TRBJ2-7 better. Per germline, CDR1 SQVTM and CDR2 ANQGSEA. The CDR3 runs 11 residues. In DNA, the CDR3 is TGCAGCGTTGGCTCGCGGTACGAGCAGTACTTC. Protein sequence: CSVGSRYEQYF.

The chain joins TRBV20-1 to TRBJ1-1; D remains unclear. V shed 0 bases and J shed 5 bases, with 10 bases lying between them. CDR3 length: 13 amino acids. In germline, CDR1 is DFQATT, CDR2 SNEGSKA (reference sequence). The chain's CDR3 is CSARDDWVTEAFF. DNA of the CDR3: TGCAGTGCTAGAGATGATTGGGTTACTGAAGCTTTCTTT.